The sequence of this TCR beta chain was determined in a study of tumor-infiltrating lymphocytes in primary liver carcinoma. Whole-study context: Tumors were staged T1-T3 N0M0 and measured about 4 to 11 cm across. Study-wide results and limits: Tumors had a top-250-clone fraction that was significantly higher than blood (p = 0.039). Tumor-adjacent and tumor-blood pairs displayed less overlap than did pairs of tumor regions.

TCR beta cDNA was reverse-transcribed from 450 to 500 ng of total RNA. The reaction used a constant-region primer and ProtoScript II reverse transcriptase. A slightly modified ARM-PCR protocol with three nested multiplex PCR rounds produced these TCR beta libraries. The first two PCR rounds used TRBV1-TRBV30 forward primers with a C-beta reverse primer, roughly 11 cycles each. TCRdb reprocessed the multiplex PCR reads via MiXCR and lists one record per CDR3 protein. The sample has tens of thousands of distinct CDR3 sequences, approximately 71% seen once. This CDR3 spans 15 amino acids. Germline-derived CDR1 and CDR2 are SEHNR and FQNEAQ (reference sequence). Unmatched junction bases numbered 12, after V lost 7 bases and J lost 9 bases. From roughly 21-30 mg of unsorted bulk tissue, DNA and RNA were co-extracted together. Every patient in the cohort had a primary liver carcinoma. That carcinoma was treated by surgical resection.

This clonotype was picked up many times. Its specificity is unknown. The specimen sequenced was tumor-adjacent normal liver tissue. The V and J genes are TRBV7-9 and TRBJ2-3, with TRBD1 matching over 11 bases. This receptor was identified in a man between 35 and 55 years old with primary liver carcinoma and hepatitis B virus infection. CDR3 residues: CASTDPGQGVETQYF. In DNA, the CDR3 is TGTGCCAGCACTGATCCGGGACAGGGGGTCGAGACGCAGTATTTT.